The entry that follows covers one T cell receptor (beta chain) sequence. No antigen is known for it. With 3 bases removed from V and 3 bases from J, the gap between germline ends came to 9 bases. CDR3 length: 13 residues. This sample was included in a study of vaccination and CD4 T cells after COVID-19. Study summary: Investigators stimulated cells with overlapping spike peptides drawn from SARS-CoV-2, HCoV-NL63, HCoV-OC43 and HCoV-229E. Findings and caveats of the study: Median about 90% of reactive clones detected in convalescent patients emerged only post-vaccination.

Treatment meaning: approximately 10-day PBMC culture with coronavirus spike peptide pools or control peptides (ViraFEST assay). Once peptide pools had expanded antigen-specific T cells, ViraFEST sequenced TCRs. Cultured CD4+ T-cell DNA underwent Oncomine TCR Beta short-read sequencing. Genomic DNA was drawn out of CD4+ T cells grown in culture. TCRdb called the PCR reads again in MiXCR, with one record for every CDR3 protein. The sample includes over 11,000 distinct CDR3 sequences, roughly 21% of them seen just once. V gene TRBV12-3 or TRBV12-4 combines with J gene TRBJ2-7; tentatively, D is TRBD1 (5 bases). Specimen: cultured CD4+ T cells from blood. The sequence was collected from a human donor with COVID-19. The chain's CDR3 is CASSFRQHYEQYF. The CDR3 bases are TGTGCCAGCAGTTTCAGACAGCACTACGAGCAGTACTTC.